Below are 17 T cell receptor beta chains sequenced from a single sample in a study of OX40 agonist ivuxolimab in advanced cancers. The table came from immunoSEQ multiplex PCR; TCRdb's copy has only in-frame clones and leaves some out. The repertoire holds 15,000 to 16,000 clones, with 81% as singletons. The material sequenced was CD4+ or CD8+ T cells sorted from blood, taken in a trial of the OX40 agonist ivuxolimab. Receptors were obtained from an adult with an advanced solid tumor such as melanoma, head and neck, liver or kidney cancer.

The rearrangement links TRBV27 to TRBJ1-2; D is unclear. V lost 0 bases, J lost 3 bases, and 8 bases lay in between. The CDR3 spans 14 residues. CDR1 is MNHEY, CDR2 SMNVEV, per germline (reference sequence). In DNA, the CDR3 is TGTGCCAGCAGTTTATCAGGAACCTACTATGGCTACACCTTC. Encoded protein: CASSLSGTYYGYTF.

There are a few counts of this clone. The chain employs TRBV11-2 and TRBJ1-2; maybe TRBD1 (5 bases). There are 14 residues in the CDR3. V gave up 1 base and J gave up 4 bases, with 10 bases separating them. Germline V gives CDR1 SGHAT, CDR2 FQNNGV. The CDR3 reads CASSLGGDFYGYTF. CDR3 coding DNA: TGTGCCAGCAGCTTAGGCGGGGACTTCTATGGCTACACCTTC.

J is TRBJ1-3 and V is TRBV7-9, with D possibly TRBD1 on 6 matching bases. Germline CDR1 reads SEHNR; CDR2 reads FQNEAQ (reference sequence). V dropped 1 base and J dropped 4 bases, with 17 bases sitting between them. The CDR3 sequence is 17 residues long. CDR3 residues: CASSLESGRGIGNTIYF. CDR3 nucleotides: TGTGCCAGCAGCTTAGAATCCGGCAGGGGAATAGGAAACACCATATATTTT.

V is TRBV9 and J is TRBJ2-3; D remains unclear. Trimming took off 3 bases at V and 3 bases at J, with 8 bases between the two ends. CDR1 is SGDLS, CDR2 YYNGEE, per germline. The CDR3 spans 13 residues. The CDR3 bases are TGTGCCAGCAGCGATGATGATACAGATACGCAGTATTTT. Protein sequence: CASSDDDTDTQYF.

V and J are TRBV29-1 and TRBJ1-1; D gene unclear. V was cut by 2 bases and J by 6 bases, with 10 bases left in between. The CDR3 is made up of 12 amino acids. Germline V CDR1 and CDR2: SQVTM, ANQGSEA. CDR3 nucleotide sequence: TGCAGCGTTGAATTGGGAGACCCTGAAGCTTTCTTT. Residues: CSVELGDPEAFF.

The V gene is TRBV4-1, the J gene TRBJ2-4; TRBD2 agrees at 7 bases. The CDR3 contains 13 residues. V was pared by 5 bases and J by 8 bases, with 6 bases of the junction left unmatched. Germline CDR1 MGHRA, CDR2 YSYEKL. In DNA form, the CDR3 reads TGCGCCAGCAGCTTGGGGGGGGAGGACATTCAGTACTTC. This gives the protein CASSLGGEDIQYF.

CDR3 nucleotide sequence: TGCGCCAGCAGCCAATCCAGCTACAATGAGCAGTTCTTC. Translation gives CASSQSSYNEQFF. The rearrangement links TRBV4-1 to TRBJ2-1; D is unclear. The CDR3 is 13 residues long. Trimming took off 2 bases at V and 3 bases at J, with 5 bases between the two ends. Germline V lookup: CDR1 MGHRA, CDR2 YSYEKL.

The chain employs TRBV5-1 and TRBJ2-5, with 8 bases aligning to TRBD1. CDR1 SGHRS and CDR2 YFSETQ come from the germline V gene. The CDR3 is made up of 15 amino acids. The V gene end was trimmed by 4 bases and the J gene end by 5 bases; junction bases not matched to a gene: 10. CDR3: CASSSEAGGRETQYF. CDR3 nucleotides: TGCGCCAGCAGCAGTGAAGCAGGGGGCAGGGAGACCCAGTACTTC.

In DNA form, the CDR3 reads TGTGCCAGCAGTACCGAGGTTTGGATAGCGGGAAAGGACACCGGGGAGCTGTTTTTT. It is translated as CASSTEVWIAGKDTGELFF. The chain combines TRBV27 with TRBJ2-2, with 8 bases that match TRBD2. The CDR3 consists of 19 residues. V was clipped by 5 bases and J by 3 bases; unmatched bases: 17. Germline V gene lookup returns CDR1 MNHEY and CDR2 SMNVEV (reference sequence).

CDR3 in amino acids: CASSFGTTNTGELFF. The CDR3 DNA reads TGTGCCAGCAGTTTTGGGACAACAAACACCGGGGAGCTGTTTTTT. This chain connects TRBV27 to TRBJ2-2, with a weak D call TRBD1 (6 bases). The V end lost 3 bases, the J end lost 2 bases, and 10 bases lay between the germline ends. The CDR3 totals 15 residues. Germline CDR1 reads MNHEY; CDR2 reads SMNVEV (reference sequence).

As to this clone: An end of the junction does not agree with germline; a read error may underlie this. J is TRBJ1-1 and V is TRBV19; unclear D gene. The CDR3 consists of 10 residues. CDR1 is LNHDA, CDR2 SQIVND, per germline (reference sequence). As DNA, the CDR3 is TGTGCCAGTAGCGAGGGTCAGCAGGTCTTT. Translated: CASSEGQQVF. Drawing the rest from reference TRBV19 and TRBJ1-1, the complete variable domain is DGGITQSPKYLFRKEGQNVTLSCEQNLNHDAMYWYRQDPGQGLRLIYYSQIVNDFQKGDIAEGYSVSREKKESFPLTVTSAQKNPTAFYLCASSEGQQVFGQGTRLTVV.

The chain recombines TRBV28 with TRBJ2-7, with unresolved D. CDR1 and CDR2 from the germline V gene are MDHEN and SYDVKM. Trimming left V 5 bases short and J 3 bases short, with 8 bases between. The CDR3 runs 12 residues. The CDR3: CASSPDNYEQYF. CDR3 nucleotide sequence: TGTGCCAGCAGTCCCGATAACTACGAGCAGTACTTC.

V and J are TRBV5-1 and TRBJ1-4; D is perhaps TRBD1 (6 bases). Germline-derived CDR1 and CDR2 are SGHRS and YFSETQ. The CDR3 is made up of 14 amino acids. Trimming removed 4 bases at V and 11 bases at J, with 18 bases between. The CDR3 DNA reads as TGCGCCAGCAGCCCCGACCAAGCGAGGGGGAAACTGTTTTTT. Its translation: CASSPDQARGKLFF.

The chain recombines TRBV10-1 with TRBJ2-1, with TRBD2 identical over 9 bases. Germline V gene lookup returns CDR1 WNHNN and CDR2 SYGVQD (reference sequence). The J segment lost 9 bases and the V segment lost 3 bases, leaving 6 bases of the junction unmatched. This CDR3 has 14 residues. The CDR3 sequence: CASSERTSVGEQFF. The CDR3 region has the DNA TGCGCCAGCAGTGAAAGGACTAGCGTGGGTGAGCAGTTCTTC.

This chain joins TRBV27 and TRBJ2-3, with 8 nucleotides matching TRBD2. V shed 3 bases and J 6 bases; nucleotides not matched to a gene: 5. Germline CDR1 and CDR2: MNHEY and SMNVEV (reference sequence). CDR3 length equals 14 residues. CDR3 sequence reads: CASSFSGVGDTQYF. DNA for the CDR3: TGTGCCAGCAGTTTTAGCGGGGTTGGCGATACGCAGTATTTT.

The chain has TRBV9 and TRBJ1-5; D gene unclear. Trimming took 0 bases from V and 3 from J, leaving 10 bases between them. The CDR3 has 15 residues. In germline, CDR1 is SGDLS, CDR2 YYNGEE. CDR3 sequence: CASSVEGRVNQPQHF. CDR3 coding DNA: TGTGCCAGCAGCGTAGAAGGGAGGGTCAATCAGCCCCAGCATTTT.

The chain joins TRBV5-5 to TRBJ2-1; TRBD2 might be the D (5 bases). The CDR3 sequence is 17 residues long. Germline V gene data show CDR1 as SGHKS and CDR2 as YYEKEE (reference sequence). V dropped 7 bases and J dropped 0 bases, with 20 bases sitting between them. This CDR3 reads CASRDLNVAISYNEQFF. DNA for the CDR3: TGTGCCAGCCGAGACCTAAATGTAGCGATCTCCTACAATGAGCAGTTCTTC.